The clone carrying this T cell receptor (beta chain) was observed a few times. No antigen is known for it. The data stem from a study of PD-1 blockade in classical Hodgkin lymphoma. Points from the study as a whole: Complete responders possessed baseline diversity comparable to newly diagnosed patients. Whatever underlies the repertoire differences (possibly disease activity or prior therapy) remains undefined.

Every patient had relapsed following autologous stem cell transplantation, and cohorts differed in brentuximab vedotin exposure. TCRdb keeps only in-frame clones here, not all; method: immunoSEQ multiplex PCR. The data hold under 100,000 clones, with over 70% observed a single time. This CDR3 comprises 17 residues. Looked up from germline, CDR1 is SEHNR and CDR2 is FQNEAQ (reference sequence). After removal of 4 bases from V and 3 bases from J, the junction contained 12 bases not matched to a gene. Sequencing was performed on peripheral blood mononuclear cells (PBMCs), taken at baseline. This sequence joins TRBV7-9 and TRBJ2-1, with 7 bases matching TRBD1. This sequence was found in a human donor with classical Hodgkin lymphoma. The DNA for the CDR3 is TGTGCCAGCAGCTCGCTGGGACAGCCAAACTTCTACAATGAGCAGTTCTTC. Its protein product is CASSSLGQPNFYNEQFF.